These 30 T cell receptor beta chains share one sample of origin, sequenced in a study of blood T cell repertoires in COVID-19. Clones were read by immunoSEQ multiplex PCR, and TCRdb kept only the in-frame ones, dropping some. This sample has 270,000 or so clones, with 65% to 90% found just once. What was sequenced was peripheral blood. These receptors all stem from a human donor in a cohort sampled during active COVID-19.

This clone was counted once. The J gene is TRBJ2-5, the V gene TRBV5-1; no definite D call. V was clipped by 7 bases and J by 2 bases, with 12 bases between them. The CDR3 has 13 residues. CDR1 SGHRS and CDR2 YFSETQ come from the germline V gene. This CDR3 is CASALAGQETQYF. The DNA for the CDR3 is TGCGCCAGCGCTCTGGCAGGACAAGAGACCCAGTACTTC.

This chain links TRBV28 with TRBJ2-6; TRBD1 agrees at 9 bases. The ends lost 8 bases at V and 3 bases at J; junction bases unmatched: 11. Germline CDR1 MDHEN, CDR2 SYDVKM. CDR3 length equals 17 residues. CDR3 amino acids: CASGRDRAVFGANVLTF. CDR3 DNA sequence: TGTGCCAGCGGCCGGGACAGGGCTGTGTTTGGGGCCAACGTCCTGACTTTC.

The chain has TRBV12-5 and TRBJ2-5; 13 bases map to TRBD2. After removal of 5 bases from V and 4 bases from J, the junction contained 7 bases not matched to a gene. Germline CDR1 LGHNT, CDR2 FRNRAP. The CDR3 length is 16 residues. The DNA of the CDR3 is TGTGCTAGTGGTCGACTAGCGGGAGGAGGAAGAGAGACCCAGTACTTC. Its protein product is CASGRLAGGGRETQYF. Drawing the rest from reference TRBV12-5 and TRBJ2-5, the complete variable domain is DARVTQTPRHKVTEMGQEVTMRCQPILGHNTVFWYRQTMMQGLELLAYFRNRAPLDDSGMPKDRFSAEMPDATLATLKIQPSEPRDSAVYFCASGRLAGGGRETQYFGPGTRLLVL.

The V gene is TRBV27, the J gene TRBJ2-3; 8 positions agree with TRBD1. The CDR3 totals 15 residues. The V gene end was trimmed by 4 bases and the J gene end by 5 bases; junction bases not matched to a gene: 8. Germline CDR1 reads MNHEY; CDR2 reads SMNVEV (reference sequence). This CDR3 is CASSSTGTGLDTQYF. CDR3 DNA sequence: TGTGCCAGCAGTTCGACCGGGACAGGTTTAGATACGCAGTATTTT.

The chain links TRBV5-1 to TRBJ2-3, with D possibly being TRBD2 (5 bases). Trimming took off 0 bases at V and 2 bases at J, with 10 bases between the two ends. The CDR3 runs 15 residues. The germline V gene has CDR1 SGHRS and CDR2 YFSETQ. The CDR3 nucleotides are TGCGCCAGCAGCTTGGTACCAGCGGCCACAGATACGCAGTATTTT. The encoded protein is CASSLVPAATDTQYF.

This sequence joins TRBV5-8 and TRBJ1-5, with D maybe TRBD1 (5 bases). The CDR3 runs 15 residues. Trimming took 4 bases from V and 6 from J, leaving 17 bases between them. The germline CDR1 and CDR2 sequences are SGHTS and YDEGEE. The chain's CDR3 is CASSHDRSRTQPQHF. The CDR3 bases are TGTGCCAGCAGCCACGACAGAAGTCGAACTCAGCCCCAGCATTTT.

The chain carries TRBV7-9 and TRBJ2-7; tentative D call: TRBD2 (6 bases). This CDR3 spans 15 amino acids. Deletions cut 0 bases from V and 3 bases from J, with 12 bases between. Germline-derived CDR1 and CDR2 are SEHNR and FQNEAQ (reference sequence). CDR3 amino acids: CASSLAGGSDYEQYF. The CDR3 nucleotides read TGTGCCAGCAGCTTAGCGGGGGGATCGGACTACGAGCAGTACTTC.

The rearrangement links TRBV6-5 to TRBJ2-4, with a weak D call TRBD2 (5 bases). V shed 0 bases and J shed 8 bases, with 17 bases lying between them. The CDR3 is 16 amino acids. In germline, CDR1 is MNHEY, CDR2 SVGAGI. DNA for the CDR3: TGTGCCAGCAGTTACTCCCTAGCAGCCCTCTCCCACATTCAGTACTTC. Translated, it gives CASSYSLAALSHIQYF.

This clone was recorded once. The chain uses TRBV5-1 and TRBJ2-3, with 15 nucleotides matching TRBD2. With 9 bases clipped from V and 8 bases from J, the junction kept 10 bases outside the gene matches. Germline V gene lookup returns CDR1 SGHRS and CDR2 YFSETQ. The CDR3 loop spans 15 amino acids. CDR3 residues: CATMPGLAGGGTQYF. In DNA form, the CDR3 reads TGCGCCACCATGCCGGGACTAGCGGGAGGAGGTACGCAGTATTTT.

The chain carries TRBV5-1 and TRBJ2-1, with TRBD1 identical over 11 bases. The CDR3 extends over 17 amino acids. Trimming removed 4 bases from V and 8 bases from J; junction bases left unmatched: 14. Germline CDR1 is SGHRS and CDR2 is YFSETQ. The CDR3 DNA is TGCGCCAGCAGCCAGACCGCCTGGGGACAGGGGGTTGATGAGCAGTTCTTC. Protein: CASSQTAWGQGVDEQFF.

The chain is built from TRBV3-1 (or the pseudogene TRBV3-2) and TRBJ2-2; 9 bases are shared with TRBD2. Germline assignment: CDR1 LGHDT and CDR2 YNNKEL (reference sequence). The CDR3 contains 14 residues. V was pared by 2 bases and J by 15 bases, with 10 bases of the junction left unmatched. CDR3 residues: CASSQLAGKLTVFF. CDR3 sequence (DNA): TGTGCCAGCAGCCAACTAGCGGGGAAACTCACGGTGTTTTTT.

This chain uses TRBV7-2 with TRBJ1-4, with D perhaps TRBD1 (5 bases). The germline CDR1 and CDR2 sequences are SGHTA and FQGNSA. The CDR3 spans 13 residues. Trimming stripped 5 bases from V and 8 bases from J, with 12 bases between. CDR3 sequence (DNA): TGTGCCAGCAGCGGGGGACTCAGGGAAAAACTGTTTTTT. This translates into CASSGGLREKLFF. Variable domain in full (rest from reference TRBV7-2 and TRBJ1-4): GAGVSQSPSNKVTEKGKDVELRCDPISGHTALYWYRQSLGQGLEFLIYFQGNSAPDKSGLPSDRFSAERTGGSVSTLTIQRTQQEDSAVYLCASSGGLREKLFFGSGTQLSVL.

The V call is TRBV6-5, the J call TRBJ2-1, with 14 bases that match TRBD2. From germline, CDR1 is MNHEY and CDR2 SVGAGI. The CDR3 extends over 16 amino acids. V gave up 2 bases and J gave up 10 bases; unmatched junction bases: 7. CDR3 protein: CASSYPGLAGANEQFF. CDR3 coding DNA: TGTGCCAGCAGTTACCCGGGACTAGCGGGAGCCAACGAGCAGTTCTTC.

J is TRBJ1-1 and V is TRBV28, with D maybe TRBD1 (6 bases). The CDR3 loop spans 11 amino acids. Germline values: CDR1 MDHEN, CDR2 SYDVKM. Trimming took 6 bases from V and 11 from J, leaving 13 bases between them. CDR3 region: CASSLTGYAFF. The DNA for the CDR3 is TGTGCCAGCAGCCTCACAGGGTACGCTTTCTTT.

This clone has a single count. This chain joins TRBV19 and TRBJ2-3; D might be TRBD2 (5 bases). The CDR3 is made up of 15 amino acids. V was shortened by 5 bases and J by 0 bases, with 12 bases between the two germline ends. Germline V gives CDR1 LNHDA, CDR2 SQIVND (reference sequence). The CDR3 here is CASSLIASSTDTQYF. The DNA for the CDR3 is TGTGCCAGTAGTTTAATAGCGTCTAGCACAGATACGCAGTATTTT.

The chain employs TRBV3-1 (or the pseudogene TRBV3-2) and TRBJ2-7; D perhaps matches TRBD1 (5 bases). This CDR3 spans 14 amino acids. Trimming took 6 bases from V and 0 from J, leaving 12 bases between them. Looked up from germline, CDR1 is LGHDT and CDR2 is YNNKEL (reference sequence). The CDR3, as DNA: TGTGCCAGCAGTTATTGGGGCAGCTCCTACGAGCAGTACTTC. Encoded protein: CASSYWGSSYEQYF.

The chain carries TRBV10-1 and TRBJ1-6; D remains ambiguous. The V and J ends lost 11 bases and 3 bases respectively, with 8 bases between them. The germline CDR1 and CDR2 sequences are WNHNN and SYGVQD (reference sequence). CDR3 length equals 12 residues. The DNA for the CDR3 is TGCGCCGGAACAGTCTATAATTCACCCCTCCACTTT. Amino acid sequence: CAGTVYNSPLHF.

The V call is TRBV11-1, the J call TRBJ2-2, with a possible D match to TRBD1 (6 bases). Germline CDR1 SGHAT, CDR2 FQDESV (reference sequence). Deletions cut 5 bases from V and 5 bases from J, with 15 bases between. The CDR3 extends over 15 amino acids. The CDR3 region is CASSETGLATGELFF. CDR3 DNA: TGTGCCAGCAGCGAAACAGGGTTAGCGACCGGGGAGCTGTTTTTT.

The chain uses TRBV5-1 and TRBJ2-7, with D unclear. Germline V gene lookup returns CDR1 SGHRS and CDR2 YFSETQ. V was clipped by 3 bases and J by 7 bases, with 8 bases between them. The CDR3 totals 11 residues. The CDR3 nucleotides are TGCGCCAGCAGCTCGCCGCGGGAGCAGTACTTC. It codes for CASSSPREQYF.

This chain links TRBV6-5 with TRBJ2-1; TRBD1 agrees at 10 bases. V shed 7 bases and J 5 bases; nucleotides not matched to a gene: 8. Germline V lookup: CDR1 MNHEY, CDR2 SVGAGI. The CDR3 runs to 15 residues. The CDR3 reads CASIQTGGRNNEQFF. CDR3 sequence (DNA): TGTGCCAGCATTCAGACAGGGGGCAGGAACAATGAGCAGTTCTTC.

This clone showed up just once. The V gene is TRBV11-2, the J gene TRBJ1-2; perhaps TRBD1 as D (6 bases). CDR3 length equals 15 residues. Trimming took off 0 bases at V and 3 bases at J, with 11 bases between the two ends. Germline CDR1 and CDR2: SGHAT and FQNNGV. This CDR3 is CASSLDLSGDYGYTF. CDR3 nucleotide sequence: TGTGCCAGCAGCTTAGACCTGTCAGGGGACTATGGCTACACCTTC.

The chain has TRBV30 and TRBJ2-7; 7 bases match TRBD2. Germline loops: CDR1 GTSNPN, CDR2 SVGIG (reference sequence). The CDR3 covers 12 residues. With 0 bases clipped from V and 6 bases from J, the junction kept 2 bases outside the gene matches. CDR3 loop: CAWSVRGSEQYF. CDR3 coding DNA: TGTGCCTGGAGTGTACGCGGGAGCGAGCAGTACTTC.

The rearrangement links TRBV24-1 to TRBJ2-3; D call uncertain. V gave up 2 bases and J gave up 0 bases, with 8 bases separating them. The CDR3 covers 15 residues. CDR1 is KGHDR, CDR2 SFDVKD, per germline. CDR3 loop: CATSDSDQSTDTQYF. CDR3 bases: TGTGCCACCAGTGATTCAGATCAGAGCACAGATACGCAGTATTTT.

The V gene is TRBV18, the J gene TRBJ1-5; no clear D. The CDR3 extends over 14 amino acids. CDR1 and CDR2 (germline): KGHSH, LQKENI. V was pared by 1 base and J by 4 bases, with 8 bases between. The chain's CDR3 is CASSPLQDNQPQHF. The CDR3 nucleotides read TGTGCCAGCTCACCACTGCAGGATAATCAGCCCCAGCATTTT.

The J gene is TRBJ2-4, the V gene TRBV5-1, with TRBD1 matching 10 bases. J was trimmed by 6 bases and V by 0 bases; bases with no gene match: 6. CDR1 and CDR2 from the germline V gene are SGHRS and YFSETQ. The CDR3 spans 16 residues. CDR3 loop: CASSLGQGAVRNIQYF. The CDR3 bases are TGCGCCAGCAGCTTGGGACAGGGGGCGGTTCGAAACATTCAGTACTTC.

This clone was seen a handful of times. The genes are TRBV6-5 and TRBJ2-5; the D gene is possibly TRBD1 (5 bases). V lost 6 bases, J lost 2 bases, and 10 bases lay in between. The germline V gene encodes CDR1 MNHEY and CDR2 SVGAGI. The CDR3 consists of 13 residues. DNA for the CDR3: TGTGCCAGCAGCCGGACAAGACAAGAGACCCAGTACTTC. It translates to CASSRTRQETQYF.

V and J are TRBV11-3 and TRBJ2-2, with 7 bases lining up with TRBD2. The V gene's germline CDR1 is SGHNT and CDR2 YENEEA. After removal of 1 base from V and 5 bases from J, the junction contained 4 bases not matched to a gene. There are 15 residues in the CDR3. CDR3 nucleotides: TGTGCCAGCAGCTTAGGGGACTACTTGACCGGGGAGCTGTTTTTT. It specifies CASSLGDYLTGELFF.

CDR3 sequence reads: CASSPPSGGNTIYF. In DNA, the CDR3 is TGTGCCAGCTCACCACCATCAGGGGGAAACACCATATATTTT. This chain uses TRBV18 with TRBJ1-3, with D tentatively TRBD1 (5 bases). The V gene lost 0 bases and the J gene lost 4 bases, with 7 bases spanning the gap. The CDR3 extends over 14 amino acids. Per the germline V gene, CDR1 is KGHSH and CDR2 is LQKENI.

This chain connects TRBV7-9 to TRBJ2-7, with 7 bases lining up with TRBD1. After removal of 5 bases from V and 2 bases from J, the junction contained 9 bases not matched to a gene. The CDR3 extends over 15 amino acids. The germline gives CDR1 SEHNR, CDR2 FQNEAQ (reference sequence). The CDR3 here is CASSDPGQWPYEQYF. Here the CDR3 DNA reads TGTGCCAGCAGCGATCCGGGACAGTGGCCCTACGAGCAGTACTTC. Looking up the rest from reference TRBV7-9 and TRBJ2-7 gives the full variable domain: DTGVSQNPRHKITKRGQNVTFRCDPISEHNRLYWYRQTLGQGPEFLTYFQNEAQLEKSRLLSDRFSAERPKGSFSTLEIQRTEQGDSAMYLCASSDPGQWPYEQYFGPGTRLTVT.

The chain recombines TRBV24-1 with TRBJ1-5; 8 bases agree with TRBD1. This CDR3 contains 16 residues. The ends lost 2 bases at V and 2 bases at J; junction bases unmatched: 4. CDR1 and CDR2 (germline): KGHDR, SFDVKD. CDR3 region: CATSDSRTGRNQPQHF. In DNA, the CDR3 is TGTGCCACCAGTGATTCTAGGACAGGGCGCAATCAGCCCCAGCATTTT.